These T cell receptor beta chains were read from a single sample in a study of technical replicates of blood from a few donors. The data were produced by immunoSEQ multiplex PCR, yet TCRdb's version contains in-frame clones alone and is incomplete. This repertoire shows 58,000 or so clones, 75% to 90% found once; its top ten account for roughly 5%. The sequenced sample consisted of PBMCs. The receptors come from a human donor in good health. Some clones in this sample may be carry-over from other donors' samples. CDR3s leave out the opening cysteine and the closing phenylalanine or tryptophan. Clone size is shown for a subset of rows, as once, few, many or a class of expanded clone.

abundance: .; v_gene: TRBV7-8; CDR3aa: ASSLAAGQNHEQY
abundance: .; v_gene: TRBV30; CDR3aa: AWSPGLWNEQF
abundance: .; v_gene: TRBV19; CDR3aa: ASSKAGQGPYEQY
abundance: .; v_gene: TRBV7-2; CDR3aa: ASSLGPGTATKETQY
abundance: .; v_gene: TRBV5-4; CDR3aa: ASSLSSGGAYEQF
abundance: few; v_gene: TRBV6-1; CDR3aa: ASMTEGARYGYT
abundance: .; v_gene: TRBV2; CDR3aa: ASSSRAGGPQETQY
abundance: .; v_gene: TRBV30; CDR3aa: AWSVPGGKAF
abundance: .; v_gene: TRBV5-1; CDR3aa: ASSLSLGDADTQY
abundance: .; v_gene: TRBV6-4; CDR3aa: ASSDSPGEGHHEQF
abundance: .; v_gene: TRBV11-2; CDR3aa: ASSLFLAQSSYEQY
abundance: .; v_gene: TRBV7-8; CDR3aa: ASSFENRDRFSYEQY
abundance: .; v_gene: TRBV2; CDR3aa: ASSAGVGRRAVSGNTIY
abundance: .; v_gene: TRBV2; CDR3aa: ASSGSEGTIKEKLF
abundance: .; v_gene: TRBV10-2; CDR3aa: ASSESSGPFSSYNEQF
abundance: .; v_gene: TRBV5-1; CDR3aa: ASTGRGGRTYNEQF
abundance: few; v_gene: TRBV30; CDR3aa: AWTRGTGEAF
abundance: .; v_gene: TRBV4-2; CDR3aa: ASSQETSGNTEQF
abundance: once; v_gene: TRBV18; CDR3aa: ASSPGAGGASNSPLH
abundance: .; v_gene: TRBV2; CDR3aa: ASRLGGRYEQY
abundance: .; v_gene: TRBV4-1; CDR3aa: ASSPGTGGYEQY
abundance: .; v_gene: TRBV5-8; CDR3aa: ASSLARGQDEQY
abundance: .; v_gene: TRBV27; CDR3aa: ASSPKATGFYEQY
abundance: .; v_gene: TRBV5-1; CDR3aa: ASSIQENTEAF
abundance: .; v_gene: TRBV11-3; CDR3aa: ASSSDNEQF
abundance: .; v_gene: TRBV19; CDR3aa: ASSILWSSYNEQF
abundance: .; v_gene: TRBV27; CDR3aa: ASSFAGTYNEQF
abundance: .; v_gene: TRBV27; CDR3aa: ASSPGLRGEKLF
abundance: .; v_gene: TRBV19; CDR3aa: ASSTLAESTDTQY
abundance: once; v_gene: TRBV5-1; CDR3aa: ASSPMAGGSYNEQF
abundance: .; v_gene: TRBV5-1; CDR3aa: ASSLDRVNTEAF
abundance: .; v_gene: TRBV25-1; CDR3aa: ASSEPTTSGDTLF
abundance: .; v_gene: TRBV18; CDR3aa: ASSDFGASGGNEQF